This T cell receptor (beta chain) was documented in a study of metastatic and nonmetastatic thyroid tumors. In the study overall: Patients with malignant and benign thyroid disease provided blood and tumor or nodule tissue, whose repertoires were compared. Study conclusions and caveats: Versus benign nodules, malignant thyroid tumors reportedly had significantly higher TCR beta diversity, in blood and tumor.

Ten or more counts support this clone. Its matching antigen is unknown. The germline gives CDR1 LNHDA, CDR2 SQIVND (reference sequence). This CDR3 has 17 amino acids. With 1 base clipped from V and 3 bases from J, the junction kept 7 bases outside the gene matches. Authors' analysis steps: For papillary thyroid cancer, a distant-metastasis classifier was constructed from CDR3 differences observed across clinicopathological groups. TCRdb reassembled clones from the PCR reads with MiXCR. The V and J calls were not made by the authors but by TCRdb's processing. The table lists roughly 24,000 clones, more than 15% of them singletons. There were no patients who had received any treatment before thyroid surgery.

The material sequenced was adjacent normal tissue. This receptor was taken from a male donor with papillary thyroid cancer or a benign thyroid nodule (not recorded which). Some clones in this sample may be carry-over from other donors' samples. The V and J genes are TRBV19 and TRBJ2-3; TRBD1 aligns across 10 bases. Here the CDR3 reads CASSIGTGGKTTDTQYF. The CDR3, as DNA: TGTGCCAGTAGTATAGGGACAGGGGGTAAAACTACAGATACGCAGTATTTT.